The 13 T cell receptor beta chains presented below share a single source sample, sequenced in a study of tumor-infiltrating lymphocytes in localized non-small cell lung cancer. The method was immunoSEQ multiplex PCR; TCRdb's version includes in-frame clones alone and lacks a portion of them. There are roughly 24,000 clones in the sample; roughly three fifths occur only once, and around 5% lies in the top ten. Sequencing used lung tumor tissue. Receptor source: a human donor with non-small cell lung cancer.

This chain uses TRBV27 with TRBJ1-1, with a tentative D call TRBD1 (6 bases). V lost 7 bases and J lost 0, with 15 bases in between. In germline, CDR1 is MNHEY, CDR2 SMNVEV (reference sequence). The CDR3 has 15 amino acids. CDR3 nucleotide sequence: TGTGCCAGCAACCTCAGGGGAGAGATGAACACTGAAGCTTTCTTT. Its protein product is CASNLRGEMNTEAFF.

This clone was picked up one time. The chain combines TRBV6-1 with TRBJ2-1; the match to TRBD2 covers 10 bases. Germline V lookup: CDR1 MNHNS, CDR2 SASEGT. CDR3 length: 13 amino acids. V lost 1 base and J lost 12; bases outside the gene matches: 3. The CDR3 here is CASSEEREGRQFF. The CDR3 region has the DNA TGTGCCAGCAGTGAAGAGCGGGAGGGCCGGCAGTTCTTC.

This clone is medium-sized within its sample. V gene TRBV6-5 combines with J gene TRBJ2-7, with 12 bases fitting TRBD1. CDR3 size: 14 residues. Trimming at V came to 5 bases and at J to 4 bases, leaving 3 bases not matched to a gene. Germline CDR1 is MNHEY and CDR2 is SVGAGI. The CDR3 sequence: CASSRDRGLYEQYF. CDR3 nucleotide sequence: TGTGCCAGCAGTCGGGACAGGGGGCTTTACGAGCAGTACTTC.

V gene TRBV5-1 combines with J gene TRBJ2-5; 9 positions match TRBD2. CDR1 and CDR2 from the germline V gene are SGHRS and YFSETQ. The CDR3 has 13 amino acids. Trimming removed 6 bases from V and 4 bases from J; junction bases left unmatched: 4. CDR3 bases: TGCGCCAGCACAGCGGGAGGAATAGAGACCCAGTACTTC. It encodes CASTAGGIETQYF.

The chain is built from TRBV11-3 and TRBJ2-5; D call uncertain. V was cut by 3 bases and J by 2 bases, with 7 bases left in between. Germline V lookup: CDR1 SGHNT, CDR2 YENEEA. The CDR3 contains 13 residues. The CDR3 nucleotides are TGTGCCAGCAGCTTTAGCAGGCAAGAGACCCAGTACTTC. Protein: CASSFSRQETQYF.

This clone was found a few times. The rearrangement links TRBV10-3 to TRBJ1-1; D is possibly TRBD1 (5 bases). CDR3 length: 14 amino acids. Trimming pared 8 bases from V and 4 bases from J, leaving 17 bases between. Germline V lookup: CDR1 ENHRY, CDR2 SYGVKD. This CDR3 reads CAISSQGTFTEAFF. The CDR3 DNA reads as TGTGCCATCTCCAGCCAGGGCACATTCACTGAAGCTTTCTTT.

The chain uses TRBV5-1 and TRBJ2-1, with 9 bases fitting TRBD2. The germline V gene has CDR1 SGHRS and CDR2 YFSETQ. The CDR3 extends over 14 amino acids. J gave up 12 bases and V 5 bases, and 12 bases lay outside the gene matches. CDR3 sequence (DNA): TGCGCCAGCAGTCTAGCGGGAATGTTACATGGGCAGTTCTTC. Residues: CASSLAGMLHGQFF.

The chain carries TRBV5-1 and TRBJ2-3; maybe TRBD2 (5 bases). The CDR3 has 14 amino acids. Trimming removed 1 base from V and 5 bases from J, with 11 bases in between. Germline V CDR1 and CDR2: SGHRS, YFSETQ. For the CDR3, the DNA is TGCGCCAGCAGCTTGCTATACGGGGAAGATACGCAGTATTTT. Protein: CASSLLYGEDTQYF. Looking up the rest from reference TRBV5-1 and TRBJ2-3 gives the full variable domain: KAGVTQTPRYLIKTRGQQVTLSCSPISGHRSVSWYQQTPGQGLQFLFEYFSETQRNKGNFPGRFSGRQFSNSRSEMNVSTLELGDSALYLCASSLLYGEDTQYFGPGTRLTVL.

The chain joins TRBV11-2 to TRBJ2-7; D tentatively fits TRBD1 or TRBD2 (5 bases each). From germline, CDR1 is SGHAT and CDR2 FQNNGV. The germline V and J ends were trimmed by 7 bases and 0 bases, with 19 bases remaining between them. This CDR3 contains 16 residues. In nucleotides, the CDR3 is TGTGCCAGCACCCCCCGAGGGCATGGGGCCTCCTACGAGCAGTACTTC. This gives the protein CASTPRGHGASYEQYF.

The CDR3 DNA is TGCAGCGTTGGTTCCCGACAGGGAGATGGCTACACCTTC. This gives the protein CSVGSRQGDGYTF. The chain recombines TRBV29-1 with TRBJ1-2; 7 bases are a match to TRBD1. The CDR3 runs 13 residues. V dropped 4 bases and J dropped 6; count of bases not matched to a gene: 8. Germline assignment: CDR1 SQVTM and CDR2 ANQGSEA.

This clone was detected once. The chain carries TRBV19 and TRBJ2-3; D is undetermined. V gave up 6 bases and J gave up 3 bases, with 16 bases separating them. Germline loops: CDR1 LNHDA, CDR2 SQIVND (reference sequence). The length of the CDR3 is 15 residues. DNA for the CDR3: TGTGCCAGTAGATCGACTGAGGCCTTTACAGATACGCAGTATTTT. This translates into CASRSTEAFTDTQYF.

The DNA of the CDR3 is TGTGCCAGCAGCGGCTCTGCGGGGGAGAGGGAGACCCAGTACTTC. Protein sequence: CASSGSAGERETQYF. The chain is built from TRBV2 and TRBJ2-5, with TRBD2 identical over 7 bases. Trimming took 6 bases from V and 5 from J; bases not matched to a gene: 12. Germline CDR1 SNHLY, CDR2 FYNNEI. The CDR3 has 15 amino acids.

This clone was found a few times. CDR3 protein: CASSEAMRELYF. As DNA, the CDR3 is TGTGCCAGCAGTGAAGCGATGAGGGAGTTGTACTTC. V is TRBV2 and J is TRBJ2-4; D is possibly TRBD2 (5 bases). CDR3 size: 12 residues. The germline gives CDR1 SNHLY, CDR2 FYNNEI. V was trimmed by 0 bases and J by 15 bases, leaving 12 bases between them. Full variable domain (missing parts from reference TRBV2 and TRBJ2-4): EPEVTQTPSHQVTQMGQEVILRCVPISNHLYFYWYRQILGQKVEFLVSFYNNEISEKSEIFDDQFSVERPDGSNFTLKIRSTKLEDSAMYFCASSEAMRELYFGAGTRLSVL.